The clone carrying this T cell receptor (beta chain) was counted ten times or more. The sample originates from a study of T cells in Graves' hyperthyroidism and ophthalmopathy. The overall study: At the time of initial diagnosis and before any treatment, peripheral blood was collected.

Germline V gene lookup returns CDR1 SGHDT and CDR2 YYEEEE. CDR3 length equals 15 residues. The V and J ends lost 4 bases and 3 bases, in that order; junction bases with no gene match: 10. At least 3 on the Clinical Activity Score was recorded for ophthalmopathy patients, who also had NOSPECS grade at least 4 and duration under 3 months. Roughly 9.1 ml of fresh peripheral blood supplied the PBMCs. RNA transcripts provided the source from which TCR beta CDR3 regions were amplified. The HTBI set primed first-round TCR CDR3 RT-PCR. MiXCR, run by TCRdb on the multiplex PCR reads, gives a single entry per CDR3 protein. The table has under 250,000 distinct CDR3 sequences, around 26% seen once; the top ten hold around 32%.

Sequenced material: blood. The TCR was taken from a woman between 40 and 55 years old with Graves' ophthalmopathy. V gene TRBV5-6 combines with J gene TRBJ2-7; 7 bases are shared with TRBD2. The CDR3 region has the DNA TGTGCCAGCAGCGTCGGGACTACCATTTACTACGAGCAGTACTTC. Protein sequence: CASSVGTTIYYEQYF.